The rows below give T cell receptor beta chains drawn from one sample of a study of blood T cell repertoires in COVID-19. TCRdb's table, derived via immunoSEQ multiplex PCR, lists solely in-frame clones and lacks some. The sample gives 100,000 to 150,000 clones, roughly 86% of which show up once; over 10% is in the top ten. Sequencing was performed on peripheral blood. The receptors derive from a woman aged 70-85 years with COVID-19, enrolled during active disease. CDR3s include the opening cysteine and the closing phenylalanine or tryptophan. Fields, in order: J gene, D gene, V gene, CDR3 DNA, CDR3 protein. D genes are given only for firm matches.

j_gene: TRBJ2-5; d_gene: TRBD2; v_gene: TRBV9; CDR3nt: TGTGCCAGCAGCGTAGGTACAGCGGGGGGACAAGAGACCCAGTACTTC; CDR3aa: CASSVGTAGGQETQYF
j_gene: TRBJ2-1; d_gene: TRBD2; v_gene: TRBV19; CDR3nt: TGTGCCAGTAGTACCGGACTAGCGGGGGTAGATGAGCAGTTCTTC; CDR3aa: CASSTGLAGVDEQFF
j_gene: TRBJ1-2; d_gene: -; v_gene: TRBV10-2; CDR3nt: TGCGCCAGCAGTAGCGGGGGAAACTATGGCTACACCTTC; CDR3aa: CASSSGGNYGYTF
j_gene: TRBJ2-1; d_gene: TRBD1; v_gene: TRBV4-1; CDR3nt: TGCGCCAGCAGCCAAGACGGGACAGGGGGCAATGAGCAGTTCTTC; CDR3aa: CASSQDGTGGNEQFF
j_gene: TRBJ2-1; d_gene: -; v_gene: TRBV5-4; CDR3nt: TGTGCCAGCAGCCCGGAACCAGGGCACTATGAGCAGTTCTTC; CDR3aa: CASSPEPGHYEQFF
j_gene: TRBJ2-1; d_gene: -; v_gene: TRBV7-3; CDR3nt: TGTGCCAGCAGCGACTCGAGGGTGGGTGAGCAGTTCTTC; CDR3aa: CASSDSRVGEQFF
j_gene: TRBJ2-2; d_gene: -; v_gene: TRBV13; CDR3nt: TGTGCCAGCAGCTTAAGAGAGGGGGTTAGGAACACCGGGGAGCTGTTTTTT; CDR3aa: CASSLREGVRNTGELFF
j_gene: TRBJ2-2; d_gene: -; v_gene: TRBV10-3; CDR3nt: TGTGCCCACAGCCGCGATCGGGGGAACACCGGGGAGCTGTTTTTT; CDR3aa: CAHSRDRGNTGELFF
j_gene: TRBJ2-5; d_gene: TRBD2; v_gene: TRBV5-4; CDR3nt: TGTGCCAGCAGCTTGCTTTGGGTAGCGGGGGTGCAAGAGACCCAGTACTTC; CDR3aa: CASSLLWVAGVQETQYF
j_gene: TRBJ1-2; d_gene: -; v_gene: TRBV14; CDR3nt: TGTGCCAGCAGCCTCGTTCAGGGTCTTGGATATGGCTACACCTTC; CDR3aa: CASSLVQGLGYGYTF
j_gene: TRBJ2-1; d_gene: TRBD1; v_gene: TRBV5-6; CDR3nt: TGTGCCAGCAGGCTGCCGGGACAGGGCTACAATGAGCAGTTCTTC; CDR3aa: CASRLPGQGYNEQFF